This is a list of T cell receptor beta chains from one sample in a study of regulatory T cells in long-lasting Graves disease. TCRdb re-derived calls from the multiplex PCR reads in MiXCR, one entry per CDR3 protein. The sample shows about 380,000 distinct CDR3 sequences, roughly a sixth of them seen only once. The sequences come from peripheral blood mononuclear cells (PBMCs), collected at new diagnosis, from a patient treated with antithyroid drugs. All receptors come from a female donor with Graves disease. Both conserved end residues are part of each CDR3. The D gene is left open where the match is weak. The size of a clone is reported for some rows only, either as once, few or many, or as a class for expanded clones.

TRBD1 TRBJ1-4 few TRBV5-1 TGCGCCAGCAGCTTGGCCGGGACAGGGGTCTTCGCAACTAATGAAAAACTGTTTTTT CASSLAGTGVFATNEKLFF
- TRBJ1-2 many TRBV5-1 TGCGCCAGCAGCACCGTTAACTATGGCTACACCTTC CASSTVNYGYTF
TRBD1 TRBJ2-7 many TRBV28 TGTGCCAGCAGCACCCCGGGACAGGGAGGGTACGAGCAGTACTTC CASSTPGQGGYEQYF
- TRBJ1-3 - TRBV9 TGTGCCAGCAGCGTAGAGGGGGGGGCGGTCTCTGGAAACACCATATATTTT CASSVEGGAVSGNTIYF
TRBD1 TRBJ1-1 many TRBV7-2 TGTGCCAGCAGCGGACAGGCGAACACTGAAGCTTTCTTT CASSGQANTEAFF
TRBD1 TRBJ2-5 many TRBV12-3/TRBV12-4 TGTGCCAGCAGTGCTACCGGGACAGGCCAAGAGACCCAGTACTTC CASSATGTGQETQYF
- TRBJ2-1 many TRBV27 TGTGCCAGCAGTTTCTACAATGAGCAGTTCTTC CASSFYNEQFF
- TRBJ2-1 many TRBV5-1 TGCGCCAGCAGCTTGGCCTTCGGGGGCTCCTACAATGAGCAGTTCTTC CASSLAFGGSYNEQFF
- TRBJ1-3 many TRBV5-1 TGTGCCAGCAGCCCCCGGGATTTGGGAAACACCATATATTTT CASSPRDLGNTIYF
- TRBJ1-5 few TRBV29-1 TGCAGCGTTTCCATACAGGGTACGGACAATCAGCCCCAGCATTTT CSVSIQGTDNQPQHF
- TRBJ2-4 - TRBV4-3 TGCGCCAGCAGCCAAGATCAACAGATGCTAGCCAAAAACATTCAGTACTTC CASSQDQQMLAKNIQYF
- TRBJ1-2 few TRBV29-1 TGCAGCGTTGTCTTCGGAGGTCGGGACTATGGCTACACCTTC CSVVFGGRDYGYTF
- TRBJ2-7 many TRBV11-2 TGTGCCAGCAGCACACTTACCCGCCTCGAGCAGTACTTC CASSTLTRLEQYF
- TRBJ1-4 many TRBV2 TGTGCCAGCAGTGACCCCGGGGGAACAACTAATGAAAAACTGTTTTTT CASSDPGGTTNEKLFF
- TRBJ2-3 many TRBV11-2 TGTGCCAGCAGCCAAATGCCCAGTAGCACAGATACGCAGTATTTT CASSQMPSSTDTQYF
- TRBJ2-3 many TRBV28 TGTGCCAGCAGTTTTTCGAGCAGACAGGCTTTGAGCACAGATACGCAGTATTTT CASSFSSRQALSTDTQYF
- TRBJ1-3 many TRBV5-1 TGCGCCAGCAGCTACGAGGTGGACAGCAATCTCTCTGGAAACACCATATATTTT CASSYEVDSNLSGNTIYF
- TRBJ2-7 - TRBV19 TGTGCCAGTAGTATTGTGGCAGGGTCTAACTACGAGCAGTACTTC CASSIVAGSNYEQYF
- TRBJ2-7 - TRBV6-2/TRBV6-3 TGTGCCAGCAGGATAGGAACAGGGTTCCTCTCCTACGAGCAGTACTTC CASRIGTGFLSYEQYF
TRBD1 TRBJ1-2 many TRBV9 TGTGCCAGCAGCGTAGGTGACAGGGGAGTCTATGGCTACACCTTC CASSVGDRGVYGYTF
- TRBJ2-7 many TRBV6-1 TGTGCCAGCAAACACAGTTTTACTTACGAGCAGTACTTC CASKHSFTYEQYF
- TRBJ2-7 many TRBV18 TGTGCCAGCTCGCCTGGACAGAACTACGAGCAGTACTTC CASSPGQNYEQYF
- TRBJ1-1 many TRBV11-2 TGTGCCAGCAGCGAGACAGGAGGGAGGATGAACACTGAAGCTTTCTTT CASSETGGRMNTEAFF
- TRBJ1-1 few TRBV20-1 TGCAGTGCCCGCACTCGGGGTGACACTGAAGCTTTCTTT CSARTRGDTEAFF
- TRBJ1-5 - TRBV6-2/TRBV6-3 TGTGCCAGCAGTTACGGGGCTAACAATCAGCCCCAGCATTTT CASSYGANNQPQHF
TRBD1 TRBJ1-1 many TRBV19 TGTGCCAGTAGTCATGTTGATGGGACAGGGGAAGCTTTCTTT CASSHVDGTGEAFF
- TRBJ2-7 - TRBV20-1 TGCAGTGCTAGAGCGAGCGGGTTCTACGAGCAGTACTTC CSARASGFYEQYF
- TRBJ2-2 many TRBV12-3/TRBV12-4 TGTGCCAGCTACTCGGACAGAGAGAACACCGGGGAGCTGTTTTTT CASYSDRENTGELFF
TRBD2 TRBJ2-3 many TRBV9 TGTGCCAGCAGCGTAGGACTCGGGACTAGCGGGGCTAGCACAGATACGCAGTATTTT CASSVGLGTSGASTDTQYF
- TRBJ1-1 many TRBV12-3/TRBV12-4 TGTGCCAGCAGCTCTCACCAGGCGGGGGCGACCACTGAAGCTTTCTTT CASSSHQAGATTEAFF
- TRBJ1-2 many TRBV20-1 TGCAGTGCTCGGAACGGGACATCGGGAGTCTACACCTTC CSARNGTSGVYTF
- TRBJ2-5 many TRBV29-1 TGCAGCGCCGACCTCAGGGTAGAGACCCAGTACTTC CSADLRVETQYF
- TRBJ2-1 many TRBV6-9 TGTGCCAGCAGTTACCGGGCGGATGGGGATGAGCAGTTCTTC CASSYRADGDEQFF
- TRBJ1-1 few TRBV19 TGTGCCAGTAGTATAGAGCGGGGGATGAACACTGAAGCTTTCTTT CASSIERGMNTEAFF
- TRBJ1-5 many TRBV6-1 TGTGCCAGCAGCCCGGGTCGGCCCCCGGCGCCCCAGCATTTT CASSPGRPPAPQHF
TRBD1 TRBJ1-6 - TRBV28 TGTGCCAGCAGACCGGGACAGGGGGGTTCACCCCTCCACTTT CASRPGQGGSPLHF
- TRBJ1-5 few TRBV7-9 TGTGCCAGCAGCCCAACCTTTGAACAGCCCCAGCATTTT CASSPTFEQPQHF
TRBD2 TRBJ2-1 many TRBV7-3 TGTGCCAGCAGCTCCACCCCTAGCGGCACGCAGTTCTTC CASSSTPSGTQFF
TRBD1 TRBJ2-5 many TRBV6-9 TGTGCCAGCAGTTATGGGACAGCCCAAGAGACCCAGTACTTC CASSYGTAQETQYF
- TRBJ2-1 many TRBV15 TGTGCCACCAGCGGGCCGTTAAGGGATGAGCAGTTCTTC CATSGPLRDEQFF
TRBD1 TRBJ2-3 - TRBV4-3 TGCGCCAGCAGCCAAGATCACGCAGGGGGCGGCACAGATACGCAGTATTTT CASSQDHAGGGTDTQYF
- TRBJ2-7 many TRBV27 TGTGCCAGCAGTTCCCAGACCAGGGATGGCGAGCAGTACTTC CASSSQTRDGEQYF
TRBD1 TRBJ1-2 few TRBV29-1 TGCAGCGTTGCCCTACAGGGGAGGTATGGCTACACCTTC CSVALQGRYGYTF
- TRBJ1-2 many TRBV28 TGTGCCAGCAGTCTCCCCGGGGTCTCCCCCGGTGGCTACACCTTC CASSLPGVSPGGYTF
TRBD1 TRBJ2-7 - TRBV3-1 TGTGCCAGCAGCCAAGAAGGGGGCCGCCGACCGAACGAGCAGTACTTC CASSQEGGRRPNEQYF
TRBD2 TRBJ2-7 many TRBV19 TGTGCCAGTAGTACCGCTAGCGGGAGTACCCACGAGCAGTACTTC CASSTASGSTHEQYF
- TRBJ2-7 many TRBV27 TGTGCCAGCAGTTTCGGGGGGCCCGACTACGAGCAGTACTTC CASSFGGPDYEQYF
TRBD2 TRBJ2-3 many TRBV11-2 TGTGCCAGCAGCTCCCTCAGGCCTAGCGGGGGGGGATTCACAGATACGCAGTATTTT CASSSLRPSGGGFTDTQYF
TRBD2 TRBJ2-5 few TRBV5-1 TGCGCCAGCAGCTTAAAGGGACTAGCGGGGGGAAGGAAAGAGACCCAGTACTTC CASSLKGLAGGRKETQYF
- TRBJ1-2 many TRBV27 TGTGCCAGCAGTTGGGCCGGAGCGGTGGGCTACACCTTC CASSWAGAVGYTF
- TRBJ1-5 - TRBV19 TGTGCCAGTAGTAGTTTACAGGGAGATCAGCCCCAGCATTTT CASSSLQGDQPQHF
- TRBJ1-2 many TRBV12-3/TRBV12-4 TGTGCCAGCAACTCAAAAGCTAACTATGGCTACACCTTC CASNSKANYGYTF
TRBD1 TRBJ2-3 few TRBV7-2 TGTGCCAGCAGCACCGCACCCGGGACAGGGCTCACAGATACGCAGTATTTT CASSTAPGTGLTDTQYF
- TRBJ2-3 many TRBV28 TGTGCCAGTACACTAGCTTCCGCAGCAGATACGCAGTATTTT CASTLASAADTQYF